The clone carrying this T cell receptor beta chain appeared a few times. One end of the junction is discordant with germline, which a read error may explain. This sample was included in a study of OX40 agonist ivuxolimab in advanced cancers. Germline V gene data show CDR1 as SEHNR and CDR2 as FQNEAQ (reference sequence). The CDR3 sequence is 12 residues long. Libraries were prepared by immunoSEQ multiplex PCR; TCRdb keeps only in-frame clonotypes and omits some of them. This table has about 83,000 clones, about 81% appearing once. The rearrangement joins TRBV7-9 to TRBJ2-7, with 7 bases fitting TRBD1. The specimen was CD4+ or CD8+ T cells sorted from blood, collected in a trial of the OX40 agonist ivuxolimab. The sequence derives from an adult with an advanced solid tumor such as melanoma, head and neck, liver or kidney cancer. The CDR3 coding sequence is TGTGCCAGCAGCTTACCACAGGGGAACAACTTCTTC. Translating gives CASSLPQGNNFF.